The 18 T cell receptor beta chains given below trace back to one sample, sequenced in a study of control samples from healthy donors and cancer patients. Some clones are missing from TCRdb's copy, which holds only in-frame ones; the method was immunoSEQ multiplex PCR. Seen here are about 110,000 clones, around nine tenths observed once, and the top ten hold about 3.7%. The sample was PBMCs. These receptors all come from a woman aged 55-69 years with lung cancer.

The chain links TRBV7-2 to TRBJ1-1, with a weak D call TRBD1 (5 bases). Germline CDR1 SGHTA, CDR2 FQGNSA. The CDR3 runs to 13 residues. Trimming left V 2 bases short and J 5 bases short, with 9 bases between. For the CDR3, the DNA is TGTGCCAGCAGCTTACGGGGCCGGACTGAAGCTTTCTTT. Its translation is CASSLRGRTEAFF.

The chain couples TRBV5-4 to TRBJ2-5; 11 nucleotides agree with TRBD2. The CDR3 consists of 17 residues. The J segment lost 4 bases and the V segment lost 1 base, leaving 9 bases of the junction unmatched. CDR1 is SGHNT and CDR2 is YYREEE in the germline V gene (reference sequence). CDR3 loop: CASSLTLLAGGGETQYF. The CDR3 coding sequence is TGTGCCAGCAGCTTGACCCTCCTAGCGGGAGGAGGAGAGACCCAGTACTTC.

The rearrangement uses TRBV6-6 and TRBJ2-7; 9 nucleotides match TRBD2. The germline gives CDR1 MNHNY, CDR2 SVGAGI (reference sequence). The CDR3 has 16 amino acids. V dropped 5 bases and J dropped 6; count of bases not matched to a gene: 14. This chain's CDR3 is CASSPSGVLLGTEQYF. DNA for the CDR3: TGTGCCAGCAGTCCTAGCGGGGTCCTCCTGGGGACCGAGCAGTACTTC.

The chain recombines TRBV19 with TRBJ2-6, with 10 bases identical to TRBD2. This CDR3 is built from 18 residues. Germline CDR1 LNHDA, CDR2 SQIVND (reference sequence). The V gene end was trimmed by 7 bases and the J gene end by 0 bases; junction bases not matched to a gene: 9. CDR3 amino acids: CASTPSGRRGSGANVLTF. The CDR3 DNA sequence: TGTGCCAGTACCCCTAGCGGGAGACGCGGCTCTGGGGCCAACGTCCTGACTTTC. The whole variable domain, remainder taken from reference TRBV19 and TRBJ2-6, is DGGITQSPKYLFRKEGQNVTLSCEQNLNHDAMYWYRQDPGQGLRLIYYSQIVNDFQKGDIAEGYSVSREKKESFPLTVTSAQKNPTAFYLCASTPSGRRGSGANVLTFGAGSRLTVL.

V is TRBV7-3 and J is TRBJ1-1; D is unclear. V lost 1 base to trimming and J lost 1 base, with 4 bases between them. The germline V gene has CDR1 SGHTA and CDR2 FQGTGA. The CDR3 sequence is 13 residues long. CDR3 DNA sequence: TGTGCCAGCAGCTTAAACGGGAACACTGAAGCTTTCTTT. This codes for CASSLNGNTEAFF.

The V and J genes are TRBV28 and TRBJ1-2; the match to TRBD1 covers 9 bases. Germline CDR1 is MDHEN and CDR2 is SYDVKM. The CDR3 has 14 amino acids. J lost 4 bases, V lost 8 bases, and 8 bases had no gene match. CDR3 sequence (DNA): TGTGCCAGCTCCGCCGGGACAGGGTCCTATGGCTACACCTTC. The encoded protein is CASSAGTGSYGYTF.

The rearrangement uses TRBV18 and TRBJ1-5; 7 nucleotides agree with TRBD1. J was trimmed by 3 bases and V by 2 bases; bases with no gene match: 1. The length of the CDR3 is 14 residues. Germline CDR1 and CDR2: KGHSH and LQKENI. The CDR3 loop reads CASSPGQDNQPQHF. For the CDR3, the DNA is TGTGCCAGCTCACCAGGACAGGACAATCAGCCCCAGCATTTT.

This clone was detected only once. The CDR3 DNA follows: TGTGCTAGTGGCACTGACAGGGAGGTTACTGAAGCTTTCTTT. Translating it yields CASGTDREVTEAFF. J is TRBJ1-1 and V is TRBV12-5; TRBD1 agrees at 7 bases. The CDR3 covers 14 residues. The germline V gene encodes CDR1 LGHNT and CDR2 FRNRAP. The V segment lost 6 bases and the J segment 5 bases; nucleotides outside the gene matches: 9.

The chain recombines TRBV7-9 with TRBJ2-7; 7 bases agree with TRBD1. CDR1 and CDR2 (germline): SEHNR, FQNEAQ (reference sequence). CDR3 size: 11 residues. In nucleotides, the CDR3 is TGTGCTCGACAGGGTCTTTACGAGCAGTACTTC. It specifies CARQGLYEQYF.

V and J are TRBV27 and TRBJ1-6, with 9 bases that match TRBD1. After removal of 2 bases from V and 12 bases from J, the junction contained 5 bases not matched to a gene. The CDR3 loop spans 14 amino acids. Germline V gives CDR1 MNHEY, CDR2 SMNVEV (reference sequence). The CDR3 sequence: CASSLDRGSGPLHF. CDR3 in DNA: TGTGCCAGCAGTTTAGACAGGGGGAGCGGACCCCTCCACTTT.

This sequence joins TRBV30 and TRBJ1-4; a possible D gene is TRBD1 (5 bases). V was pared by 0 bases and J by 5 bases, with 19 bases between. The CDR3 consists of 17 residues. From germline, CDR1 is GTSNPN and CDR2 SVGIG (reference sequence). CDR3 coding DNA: TGTGCCTGGAGTGTACGAGGGGCAGGGAGCTTAAATGAAAAACTGTTTTTT. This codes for CAWSVRGAGSLNEKLFF.

CDR3 in DNA: TGTGCCAGCAGCTTTAGTCAGGGGGACACTGAAGCTTTCTTT. It yields the protein CASSFSQGDTEAFF. The chain has TRBV7-8 and TRBJ1-1, with 7 positions matching TRBD1. From germline, CDR1 is SGHVS and CDR2 FQNEAQ. The CDR3 consists of 14 residues. The J segment lost 3 bases and the V segment lost 3 bases, leaving 4 bases of the junction unmatched.

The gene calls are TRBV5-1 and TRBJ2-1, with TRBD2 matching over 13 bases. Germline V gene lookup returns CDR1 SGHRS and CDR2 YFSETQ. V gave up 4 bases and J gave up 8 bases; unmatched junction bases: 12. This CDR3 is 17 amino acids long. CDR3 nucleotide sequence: TGCGCCAGCAGCGGAACCGTGGGACTAGCGGGGATGTATGAGCAGTTCTTC. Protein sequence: CASSGTVGLAGMYEQFF.

The CDR3: CASREGTRPGGETQYF. The CDR3 DNA reads TGCGCCAGCCGGGAGGGCACTCGACCGGGGGGGGAGACCCAGTACTTC. The V call is TRBV5-1, the J call TRBJ2-5, with 8 bases fitting TRBD2. The germline CDR1 and CDR2 sequences are SGHRS and YFSETQ. V was pared by 7 bases and J by 5 bases, with 16 bases of the junction left unmatched. This CDR3 is 16 amino acids long.

The CDR3 DNA reads TGTGCCAGCATAGTAGGACAGGACAATCAGCCCCAGCATTTT. This gives the protein CASIVGQDNQPQHF. The V gene is TRBV6-5, the J gene TRBJ1-5; 7 nucleotides agree with TRBD1. CDR3 length: 14 residues. CDR1 MNHEY and CDR2 SVGAGI come from the germline V gene. V lost 7 bases and J lost 3; bases outside the gene matches: 6.

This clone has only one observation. In DNA, the CDR3 is TGTGCCAGCAGCTTAGCCAGGGGGGGTTTGACTGAAGCTTTCTTT. Its protein product is CASSLARGGLTEAFF. This sequence joins TRBV7-9 and TRBJ1-1; TRBD1 matches at 7 bases. The CDR3 has 15 amino acids. Germline CDR1 is SEHNR and CDR2 is FQNEAQ (reference sequence). With V trimmed by 0 bases and J by 5 bases, 6 bases remained unmatched.

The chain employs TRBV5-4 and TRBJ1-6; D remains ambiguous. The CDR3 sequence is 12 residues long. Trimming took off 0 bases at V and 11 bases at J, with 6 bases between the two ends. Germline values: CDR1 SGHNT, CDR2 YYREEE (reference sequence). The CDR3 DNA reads TGTGCCAGCAGCTTGGATATTGCACCCCTCCACTTT. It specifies CASSLDIAPLHF.

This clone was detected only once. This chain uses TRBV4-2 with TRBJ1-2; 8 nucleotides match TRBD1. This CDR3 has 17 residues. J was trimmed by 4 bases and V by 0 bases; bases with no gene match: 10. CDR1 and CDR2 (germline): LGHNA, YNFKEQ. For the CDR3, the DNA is TGTGCCAGCAGCCAAGATGGCTCAGGGGGCGCTTCCTATGGCTACACCTTC. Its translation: CASSQDGSGGASYGYTF.